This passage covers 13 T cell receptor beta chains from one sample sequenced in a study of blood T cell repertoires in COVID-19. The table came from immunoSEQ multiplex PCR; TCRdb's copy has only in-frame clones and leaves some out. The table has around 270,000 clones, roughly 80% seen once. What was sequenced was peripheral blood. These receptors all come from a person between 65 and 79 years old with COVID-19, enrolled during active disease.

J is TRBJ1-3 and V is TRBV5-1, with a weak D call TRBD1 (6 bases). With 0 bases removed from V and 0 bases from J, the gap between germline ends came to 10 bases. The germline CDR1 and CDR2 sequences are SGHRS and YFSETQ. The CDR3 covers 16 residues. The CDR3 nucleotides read TGCGCCAGCAGCTTGGGGACAGCTCCCTCTGGAAACACCATATATTTT. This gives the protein CASSLGTAPSGNTIYF.

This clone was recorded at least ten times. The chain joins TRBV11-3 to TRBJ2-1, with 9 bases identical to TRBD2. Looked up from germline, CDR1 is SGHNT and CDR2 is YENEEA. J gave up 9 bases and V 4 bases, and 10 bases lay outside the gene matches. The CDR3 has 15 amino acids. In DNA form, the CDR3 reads TGTGCCAGCAGCTCCACTCCGGGACTAGCCGTTGAGCAGTTCTTC. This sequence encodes CASSSTPGLAVEQFF.

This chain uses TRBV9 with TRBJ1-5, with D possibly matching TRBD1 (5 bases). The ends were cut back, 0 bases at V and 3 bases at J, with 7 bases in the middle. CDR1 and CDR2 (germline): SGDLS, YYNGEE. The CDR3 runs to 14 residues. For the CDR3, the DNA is TGTGCCAGCAGCGTAGAGGGGCTCAATCAGCCCCAGCATTTT. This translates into CASSVEGLNQPQHF. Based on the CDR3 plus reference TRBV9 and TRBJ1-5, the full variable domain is DSGVTQTPKHLITATGQRVTLRCSPRSGDLSVYWYQQSLDQGLQFLIQYYNGEERAKGNILERFSAQQFPDLHSELNLSSLELGDSALYFCASSVEGLNQPQHFGDGTRLSIL.

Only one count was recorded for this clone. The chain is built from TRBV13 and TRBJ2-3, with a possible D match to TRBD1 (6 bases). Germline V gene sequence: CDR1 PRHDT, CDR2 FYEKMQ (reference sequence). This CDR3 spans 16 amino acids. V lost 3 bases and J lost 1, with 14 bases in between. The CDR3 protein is CASSFRQAGGTDTQYF. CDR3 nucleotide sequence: TGTGCCAGCAGCTTCCGACAGGCGGGCGGCACAGATACGCAGTATTTT.

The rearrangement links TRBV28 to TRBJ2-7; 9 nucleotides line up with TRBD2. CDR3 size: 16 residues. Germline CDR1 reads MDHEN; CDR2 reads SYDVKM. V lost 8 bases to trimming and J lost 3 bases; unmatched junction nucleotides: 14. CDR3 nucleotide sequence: TGTGCCAGCGAGGATCCTCGGCGGGGGGGACACTACGAGCAGTACTTC. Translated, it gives CASEDPRRGGHYEQYF.

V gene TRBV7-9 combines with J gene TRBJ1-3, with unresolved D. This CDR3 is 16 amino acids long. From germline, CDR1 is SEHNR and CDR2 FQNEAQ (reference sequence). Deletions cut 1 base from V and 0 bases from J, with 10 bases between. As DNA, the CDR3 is TGTGCCAGCAGCTTAGGTCAGGTGGCCTCTGGAAACACCATATATTTT. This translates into CASSLGQVASGNTIYF.

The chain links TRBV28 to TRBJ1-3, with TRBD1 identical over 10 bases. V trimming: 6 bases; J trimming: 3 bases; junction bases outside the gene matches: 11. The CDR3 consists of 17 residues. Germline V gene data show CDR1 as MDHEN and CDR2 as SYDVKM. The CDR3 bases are TGTGCCAGCAGCCGAAGACAGGGGGCTGCTTATGGAAACACCATATATTTT. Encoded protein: CASSRRQGAAYGNTIYF.

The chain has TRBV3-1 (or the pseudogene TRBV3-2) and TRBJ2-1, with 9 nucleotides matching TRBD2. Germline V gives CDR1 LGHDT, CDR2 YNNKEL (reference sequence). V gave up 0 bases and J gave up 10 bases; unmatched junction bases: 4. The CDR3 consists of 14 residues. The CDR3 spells CASSQDVAGEEQFF. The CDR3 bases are TGTGCCAGCAGCCAAGATGTAGCGGGAGAAGAGCAGTTCTTC.

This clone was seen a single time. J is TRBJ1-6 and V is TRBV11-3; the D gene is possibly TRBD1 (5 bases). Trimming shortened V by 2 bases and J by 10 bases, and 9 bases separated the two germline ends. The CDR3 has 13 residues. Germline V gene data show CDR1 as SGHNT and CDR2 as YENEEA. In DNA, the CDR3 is TGTGCCAGCAGCTTAACGGGGGACTCACCCCTCCACTTT. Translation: CASSLTGDSPLHF.

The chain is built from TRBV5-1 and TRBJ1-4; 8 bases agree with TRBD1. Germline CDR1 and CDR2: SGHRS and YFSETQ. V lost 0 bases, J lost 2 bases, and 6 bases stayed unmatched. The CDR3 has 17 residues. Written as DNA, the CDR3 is TGCGCCAGCAGCTTGGAACCAGGGGGCGAGACTAATGAAAAACTGTTTTTT. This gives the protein CASSLEPGGETNEKLFF. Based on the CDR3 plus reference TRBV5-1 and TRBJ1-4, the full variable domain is KAGVTQTPRYLIKTRGQQVTLSCSPISGHRSVSWYQQTPGQGLQFLFEYFSETQRNKGNFPGRFSGRQFSNSRSEMNVSTLELGDSALYLCASSLEPGGETNEKLFFGSGTQLSVL.

CDR3 residues: CASSFGTSGTYEQYF. In DNA form, the CDR3 reads TGTGCCAGCAGTTTCGGGACTAGCGGAACCTACGAGCAGTACTTC. The chain joins TRBV28 to TRBJ2-7; 11 positions agree with TRBD2. J lost 2 bases, V lost 3 bases, and 3 bases had no gene match. The germline CDR1 and CDR2 sequences are MDHEN and SYDVKM. CDR3 size: 15 residues.

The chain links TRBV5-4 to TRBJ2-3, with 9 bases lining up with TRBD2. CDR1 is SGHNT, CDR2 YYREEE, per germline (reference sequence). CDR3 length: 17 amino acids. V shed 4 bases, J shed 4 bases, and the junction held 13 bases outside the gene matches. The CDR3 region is CASSPPPGRGGADTQYF. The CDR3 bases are TGTGCCAGCAGCCCACCTCCTGGGCGGGGGGGAGCAGATACGCAGTATTTT.

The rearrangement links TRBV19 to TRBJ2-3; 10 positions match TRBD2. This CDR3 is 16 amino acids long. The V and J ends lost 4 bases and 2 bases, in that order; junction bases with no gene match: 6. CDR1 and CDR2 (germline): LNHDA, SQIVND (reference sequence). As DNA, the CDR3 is TGTGCCAGTAGTACCCAACTAGCGGGGCACACAGATACGCAGTATTTT. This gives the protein CASSTQLAGHTDTQYF.